The 30 T cell receptor beta chains given below trace back to one sample, sequenced in a study of OX40 agonist ivuxolimab in advanced cancers. Some clones are missing from TCRdb's copy, which holds only in-frame ones; the method was immunoSEQ multiplex PCR. The data contain about 19,000 clones, about three quarters of them seen just once; the ten biggest clones take up roughly 30%. The source was CD4+ or CD8+ T cells sorted from blood, collected in a trial of the OX40 agonist ivuxolimab. The source is an adult with an advanced solid tumor such as melanoma, head and neck, liver or kidney cancer.

This chain connects TRBV19 to TRBJ1-5; tentatively, D is TRBD1 (5 bases). The CDR3 sequence is 15 residues long. The ends were cut back, 9 bases at V and 0 bases at J, with 15 bases in the middle. The germline V gene has CDR1 LNHDA and CDR2 SQIVND (reference sequence). The DNA for the CDR3 is TGTGCCAGCCACGACAGAGCGTATAGCAATCAGCCCCAGCATTTT. Its protein product is CASHDRAYSNQPQHF.

The genes are TRBV19 and TRBJ1-2, with D unclear. This CDR3 comprises 12 residues. The germline V gene has CDR1 LNHDA and CDR2 SQIVND (reference sequence). V was trimmed by 7 bases and J by 7 bases, leaving 13 bases between them. DNA of the CDR3: TGTGCCAGTAACCTAGGGTATAGTGGCTACACCTTC. It translates to CASNLGYSGYTF.

V and J are TRBV7-3 and TRBJ2-2; D uncertain. CDR1 and CDR2 (germline): SGHTA, FQGTGA. The CDR3 contains 14 residues. Deletions cut 1 base from V and 5 bases from J, with 8 bases between. The CDR3 bases are TGTGCCAGCAGCTTAATTGGGCCTACCGGGGAGCTGTTTTTT. Translated, it gives CASSLIGPTGELFF.

There are a few counts of this clone. This rearrangement joins TRBV9 to TRBJ2-1, with D uncertain. V was cut by 0 bases and J by 6 bases, with 10 bases left in between. The length of the CDR3 is 14 residues. CDR1 SGDLS and CDR2 YYNGEE come from the germline V gene. The CDR3 DNA follows: TGTGCCAGCAGCGTAGATGCTAGGGTCAATGAGCAGTTCTTC. This encodes CASSVDARVNEQFF.

This clone was observed a single time. The gene calls are TRBV27 and TRBJ2-2; D is ambiguous. The V gene's germline CDR1 is MNHEY and CDR2 SMNVEV (reference sequence). The CDR3 has 13 amino acids. V lost 6 bases to trimming and J lost 1 base, with 6 bases between them. Here the CDR3 reads CASRGMNTGELFF. The DNA for the CDR3 is TGTGCCAGCAGGGGAATGAACACCGGGGAGCTGTTTTTT.

The rearrangement links TRBV6-7 to TRBJ2-6, with D unclear. TRBV6-7 qualifies as an ORF whose function is uncertain. Trimming removed 2 bases from V and 5 bases from J, with 19 bases in between. The CDR3 consists of 18 residues. The CDR3 DNA reads TGTGCCAGCAGTTACAAAACGCGTTTACAAAGTCGGGCCAACGTCCTGACTTTC. It codes for CASSYKTRLQSRANVLTF.

The chain carries TRBV6-6 and TRBJ1-1; D uncertain. V was clipped by 0 bases and J by 3 bases, with 8 bases between them. CDR1 is MNHNY, CDR2 SVGAGI, per germline (reference sequence). This CDR3 contains 14 residues. The CDR3 protein is CASSYSNWYTEAFF. CDR3 DNA sequence: TGTGCCAGCAGTTACTCGAATTGGTACACTGAAGCTTTCTTT.

This chain links TRBV2 with TRBJ1-5, with 7 nucleotides matching TRBD1. The germline gives CDR1 SNHLY, CDR2 FYNNEI. The V gene end was trimmed by 5 bases and the J gene end by 5 bases; junction bases not matched to a gene: 6. This CDR3 has 14 residues. The chain's CDR3 is CASSMEGGHQPQHF. The CDR3 DNA sequence: TGTGCCAGCAGTATGGAAGGGGGCCATCAGCCCCAGCATTTT. The complete variable domain, with remaining parts taken from reference TRBV2 and TRBJ1-5, reads EPEVTQTPSHQVTQMGQEVILRCVPISNHLYFYWYRQILGQKVEFLVSFYNNEISEKSEIFDDQFSVERPDGSNFTLKIRSTKLEDSAMYFCASSMEGGHQPQHFGDGTRLSIL.

This clone has just a few counts. This chain uses TRBV27 with TRBJ2-7; no clear D. The CDR3 consists of 14 residues. The germline V gene encodes CDR1 MNHEY and CDR2 SMNVEV (reference sequence). Trimming shortened V by 3 bases and J by 2 bases, and 11 bases separated the two germline ends. Here the CDR3 DNA reads TGTGCCAGCAGTTTGCTGGGCAGTACCTACGAGCAGTACTTC. Protein: CASSLLGSTYEQYF.

The V and J genes are TRBV10-2 and TRBJ1-1; D uncertain. The CDR3 is made up of 13 amino acids. Germline CDR1 reads WSHSY; CDR2 reads SAAADI. The V gene lost 8 bases and the J gene lost 1 base, with 11 bases spanning the gap. CDR3 nucleotide sequence: TGCGCCAGCGCATTTTGGGGGAACACTGAAGCTTTCTTT. Translated, it gives CASAFWGNTEAFF.

The rearrangement joins TRBV7-2 to TRBJ1-1; 11 bases match TRBD1. Trimming took 6 bases from V and 7 from J; bases not matched to a gene: 13. The CDR3 is made up of 16 amino acids. Germline CDR1 reads SGHTA; CDR2 reads FQGNSA. Here the CDR3 DNA reads TGTGCCAGCAGGCCCCGGGACAGGGGGGCCAGCATTGAAGCTTTCTTT. This encodes CASRPRDRGASIEAFF. The full variable domain, in which reference TRBV7-2 and TRBJ1-1 provide the parts outside the CDR3, is GAGVSQSPSNKVTEKGKDVELRCDPISGHTALYWYRQSLGQGLEFLIYFQGNSAPDKSGLPSDRFSAERTGGSVSTLTIQRTQQEDSAVYLCASRPRDRGASIEAFFGQGTRLTVV.

V usage is TRBV4-1 and J usage is TRBJ2-7, with 7 nucleotides matching TRBD1. Germline V CDR1 and CDR2: MGHRA, YSYEKL. The CDR3 runs 14 residues. The V gene end was trimmed by 1 base and the J gene end by 4 bases; junction bases not matched to a gene: 4. CDR3 sequence reads: CASSQVGRGYEQYF. For the CDR3, the DNA is TGCGCCAGCAGCCAAGTGGGCAGGGGGTACGAGCAGTACTTC.

V is TRBV27 and J is TRBJ2-7; D is uncertain. In germline, CDR1 is MNHEY, CDR2 SMNVEV (reference sequence). The V end was cut by 2 bases, the J end by 3 bases, with 14 bases between. The CDR3 is made up of 15 amino acids. CDR3 sequence reads: CASSLQGAVIYEQYF. CDR3 DNA sequence: TGTGCCAGCAGTTTACAAGGAGCCGTTATCTACGAGCAGTACTTC.

This chain uses TRBV28 with TRBJ1-1; D is undetermined. The V gene's germline CDR1 is MDHEN and CDR2 SYDVKM. The length of the CDR3 is 13 residues. V gave up 5 bases and J gave up 7 bases, with 14 bases separating them. The CDR3 protein is CASSPPGRNEAFF. CDR3 coding DNA: TGTGCCAGCAGTCCCCCGGGGAGAAATGAAGCTTTCTTT.

The chain employs TRBV30 and TRBJ2-7; 12 positions match TRBD1. Germline CDR1 GTSNPN, CDR2 SVGIG (reference sequence). CDR3 length: 14 residues. V lost 4 bases to trimming and J lost 4 bases; unmatched junction nucleotides: 5. Here the CDR3 reads CAWTGTGGQYEQYF. DNA of the CDR3: TGTGCCTGGACCGGGACAGGGGGCCAATACGAGCAGTACTTC.

The V gene is TRBV27, the J gene TRBJ2-2; weak D call: TRBD2 (5 bases). Germline CDR1 MNHEY, CDR2 SMNVEV (reference sequence). This CDR3 region has 15 residues. V was clipped by 3 bases and J by 4 bases, with 12 bases between them. CDR3 sequence: CASSFLGGLTGELFF. The CDR3 DNA is TGTGCCAGCAGTTTCCTCGGAGGACTCACCGGGGAGCTGTTTTTT.

This chain connects TRBV21-1 to TRBJ2-2. TRBV21-1 is classified as a pseudogene. The CDR3 spans 17 residues. As DNA, the CDR3 is TGTGCCAGCAGCAAAGAGGCCGGTCCACCGAACACCGGGGAGCTGTTTTTT. Translation gives CASSKEAGPPNTGELFF.

This chain links TRBV11-2 with TRBJ1-2, with D maybe TRBD1 (5 bases). Deletions cut 5 bases from V and 4 bases from J, with 11 bases between. This CDR3 has 13 residues. CDR1 SGHAT and CDR2 FQNNGV come from the germline V gene. The CDR3 is CASSMGLPYGYTF. The CDR3 region has the DNA TGTGCCAGCAGCATGGGACTGCCCTATGGCTACACCTTC.

The chain joins TRBV29-1 to TRBJ1-1, with 7 bases matching TRBD1. The CDR3 loop spans 13 amino acids. V shed 4 bases and J 3 bases; nucleotides not matched to a gene: 5. CDR1 is SQVTM and CDR2 is ANQGSEA in the germline V gene. CDR3: CSVGAGGDTEAFF. The CDR3 DNA is TGCAGCGTTGGGGCAGGGGGGGACACTGAAGCTTTCTTT.

The chain links TRBV7-8 to TRBJ2-2; 7 bases line up with TRBD2. The germline V gene encodes CDR1 SGHVS and CDR2 FQNEAQ. V shed 10 bases and J 0 bases; nucleotides not matched to a gene: 8. The CDR3 length is 15 residues. Here the CDR3 DNA reads TGTGCCAACCCATCTAGCGGAGCGAACACCGGGGAGCTGTTTTTT. Protein: CANPSSGANTGELFF.

The chain's CDR3 is CASSVDLSAGSGNTIYF. The CDR3 DNA follows: TGTGCCAGCAGCGTAGACTTGTCGGCAGGTTCTGGAAACACCATATATTTT. The chain recombines TRBV9 with TRBJ1-3, with D hard to call. With 0 bases removed from V and 1 base from J, the gap between germline ends came to 14 bases. Germline CDR1 is SGDLS and CDR2 is YYNGEE. This CDR3 has 17 amino acids.

The chain uses TRBV5-6 and TRBJ1-1; 9 bases map to TRBD1. CDR3 length: 14 amino acids. The V gene end was trimmed by 3 bases and the J gene end by 6 bases; junction bases not matched to a gene: 6. Looked up from germline, CDR1 is SGHDT and CDR2 is YYEEEE. CDR3 coding DNA: TGTGCCAGCAGCTGGGGACAGGGCATGGCTGAAGCTTTCTTT. Its translation is CASSWGQGMAEAFF.

This clone was picked up one time. V and J are TRBV6-5 and TRBJ2-7; D may match TRBD1 or TRBD2 (5 bases each). V dropped 6 bases and J dropped 3 bases, with 18 bases sitting between them. Germline V gene lookup returns CDR1 MNHEY and CDR2 SVGAGI. The CDR3 is 15 amino acids. In nucleotides, the CDR3 is TGTGCCAGCAGCCCGGGCTCGGGGACGGACTACGAGCAGTACTTC. Protein: CASSPGSGTDYEQYF.

This clone was seen a few times. The gene calls are TRBV27 and TRBJ1-6; 7 bases align to TRBD1. Germline V gene lookup returns CDR1 MNHEY and CDR2 SMNVEV (reference sequence). CDR3 length: 16 amino acids. V shed 4 bases, J shed 1 base, and the junction held 4 bases outside the gene matches. The DNA for the CDR3 is TGTGCCAGCAGTTACGACAGGGCTTCCTATAATTCACCCCTCCACTTT. Translation gives CASSYDRASYNSPLHF.

V usage is TRBV7-9 and J usage is TRBJ1-2; tentatively, D is TRBD1 (6 bases). V dropped 9 bases and J dropped 2 bases, with 19 bases sitting between them. The CDR3 loop spans 15 amino acids. CDR1 and CDR2 (germline): SEHNR, FQNEAQ (reference sequence). CDR3 coding DNA: TGTGCCAGTCGGGGGGCCGAACTACAGAACTATGGCTACACCTTC. Translated: CASRGAELQNYGYTF.

The rearrangement uses TRBV4-1 and TRBJ2-5, with 12 bases aligning to TRBD2. The DNA end is a closer match to TRBJ2-7, so the J assignment may be wrong. Germline values: CDR1 MGHRA, CDR2 YSYEKL. The CDR3 has 16 residues. CDR3 coding DNA: TGCGCCAGCAGCCTCCTCGCGACTAGCGGGGGATACGAGCAGTACTTC. It is translated as CASSLLATSGGYEQYF.

This chain connects TRBV11-2 to TRBJ2-5; the match to TRBD1 covers 7 bases. Trimming at V came to 4 bases and at J to 4 bases, leaving 0 bases not matched to a gene. Germline CDR1 and CDR2: SGHAT and FQNNGV. The CDR3 is 12 amino acids. The CDR3 DNA follows: TGTGCCAGCAGCTCAGGGGGAGAGACCCAGTACTTC. This gives the protein CASSSGGETQYF.

V is TRBV25-1 and J is TRBJ2-1, with D possibly being TRBD1 or TRBD2 (5 bases each). Germline CDR1 is MGHDK and CDR2 is SYGVNS. This CDR3 spans 15 amino acids. Trimming left V 8 bases short and J 6 bases short, with 20 bases between. Here the CDR3 DNA reads TGTGCCAGCTCGCAGGGACCGCTGGCCCCCAATGAGCAGTTCTTC. This gives the protein CASSQGPLAPNEQFF.

The V call is TRBV18, the J call TRBJ2-3, with 7 bases matching TRBD2. The V and J ends lost 1 base and 0 bases, in that order; junction bases with no gene match: 19. The CDR3 covers 21 residues. The germline gives CDR1 KGHSH, CDR2 LQKENI. CDR3: CASSPRSPVGEGQGSTDTQYF. In nucleotides, the CDR3 is TGTGCCAGCTCACCACGGTCCCCCGTGGGGGAGGGCCAGGGTAGCACAGATACGCAGTATTTT.

The chain has TRBV7-6 and TRBJ2-7; 7 bases agree with TRBD1. V dropped 5 bases and J dropped 3; count of bases not matched to a gene: 4. There are 13 residues in the CDR3. The germline V gene has CDR1 SGHVS and CDR2 FNYEAQ. CDR3 in amino acids: CASSARTGYEQYF. The CDR3 nucleotides are TGTGCCAGCAGCGCCAGGACAGGCTACGAGCAGTACTTC.